The clone carrying this TCR beta chain was seen repeatedly, ten times or more. The target antigen is unknown. The sample belongs to a study of glioma-infiltrating T cells. The iRepertoire nested amplicon-rescue multiplex PCR amplified TCR alpha and beta CDR3s from RNA. Input was roughly 100-450 ng of tissue mRNA or PBMC total RNA. TCRdb analysed the multiplex PCR reads with MiXCR anew, one entry per CDR3 protein. The table shows some 190,000 distinct CDR3 sequences, with approximately 30% occurring only once. Study outcomes and limitations: Tissue-blood divergence was below expectation in non-neoplastic patients, above in gliomas. Only very few CDR3 sequences appeared in both tissue and blood.

The CDR3 has 19 amino acids. The germline V gene has CDR1 MGHRA and CDR2 YSYEKL. The J segment lost 0 bases and the V segment lost 0 bases, leaving 9 bases of the junction unmatched. The source material was glioma tissue, nonneoplastic brain tissue, or PBMCs (not recorded which). This clonotype was sampled from a human donor with low-grade glioma or glioblastoma, undergoing nonglioma brain surgery, or in good health (not recorded which). J is TRBJ2-1 and V is TRBV4-1; 9 bases fit TRBD2. CDR3 coding DNA: TGCGCCAGCAGCCAAGATCCCCCTAGCGGGACGAGCTCCTACAATGAGCAGTTCTTC. Translated: CASSQDPPSGTSSYNEQFF.